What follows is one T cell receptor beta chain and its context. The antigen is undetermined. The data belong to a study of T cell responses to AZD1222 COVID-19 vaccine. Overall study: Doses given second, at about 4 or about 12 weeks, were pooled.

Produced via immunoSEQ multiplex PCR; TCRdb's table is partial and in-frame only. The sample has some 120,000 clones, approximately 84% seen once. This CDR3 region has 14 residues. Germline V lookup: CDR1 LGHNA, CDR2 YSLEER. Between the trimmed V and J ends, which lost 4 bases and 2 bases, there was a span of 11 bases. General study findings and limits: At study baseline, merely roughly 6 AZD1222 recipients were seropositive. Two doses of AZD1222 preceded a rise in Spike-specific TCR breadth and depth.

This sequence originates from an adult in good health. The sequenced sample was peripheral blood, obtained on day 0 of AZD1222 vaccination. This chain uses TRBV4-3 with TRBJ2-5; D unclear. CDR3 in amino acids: CASSLGRWQETQYF. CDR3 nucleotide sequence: TGCGCCAGCAGCCTCGGACGGTGGCAAGAGACCCAGTACTTC.